Listed below are T cell receptor beta chains from one sample, sequenced in a study of early stage breast cancer tumors. TCRdb's copy holds only in-frame clones and misses some; the assay was immunoSEQ multiplex PCR. Found here are 40,000 to 60,000 clones, around 80% of them singletons; the top ten hold roughly 3.5%. The material sequenced was blood. These receptors were collected from a person in their 40s with breast cancer. The CDR3 runs from the conserved cysteine through the conserved F or W. A D gene is named only where the DNA matches it firmly. Clone size is not always given. Where it is, it says once, few, many or a class for expanded clones.

D gene: TRBD2
V gene: TRBV30
J gene: TRBJ2-7
CDR3 length: 13
clone size: .
CDR3 DNA: TGTGCCTGGACTAGCGGGTGGCGGAGCGAGCAGTACTTC
CDR3 protein: CAWTSGWRSEQYF

D gene: TRBD1
V gene: TRBV5-8
J gene: TRBJ2-1
CDR3 length: 16
clone size: few
CDR3 DNA: TGTGCCAGCAGCACAAGGACAGGGGGTGGGTACAATGAGCAGTTCTTC
CDR3 protein: CASSTRTGGGYNEQFF

D gene: .
V gene: TRBV11-2
J gene: TRBJ2-1
CDR3 length: 13
clone size: .
CDR3 DNA: TGTGCCAGCAGCTTAAGTCAGGGAGAAGAGCAGTTCTTC
CDR3 protein: CASSLSQGEEQFF

D gene: .
V gene: TRBV7-8
J gene: TRBJ1-3
CDR3 length: 11
clone size: .
CDR3 DNA: TGTGCCAGCAGCTGGGGCAACACCATATATTTT
CDR3 protein: CASSWGNTIYF

D gene: .
V gene: TRBV18
J gene: TRBJ2-1
CDR3 length: 12
clone size: .
CDR3 DNA: TGTGCCAGCTCACCACGGGCTAGCGAGCAGTTCTTC
CDR3 protein: CASSPRASEQFF

D gene: TRBD2
V gene: TRBV7-8
J gene: TRBJ2-7
CDR3 length: 13
clone size: .
CDR3 DNA: TGTGCCAGCACCCAGGGAGCTAGCGGGGAGCAGTACTTC
CDR3 protein: CASTQGASGEQYF

D gene: .
V gene: TRBV2
J gene: TRBJ1-4
CDR3 length: 13
clone size: .
CDR3 DNA: TGTGCCAGCACGCAGGGCCTGAATGAAAAACTGTTTTTT
CDR3 protein: CASTQGLNEKLFF

D gene: .
V gene: TRBV5-4
J gene: TRBJ2-6
CDR3 length: 16
clone size: .
CDR3 DNA: TGTGCCAGCAGCTCAAGGGGCCCCTCTGGGGCCAACGTCCTGACTTTC
CDR3 protein: CASSSRGPSGANVLTF

D gene: .
V gene: TRBV2
J gene: TRBJ1-5
CDR3 length: 13
clone size: few
CDR3 DNA: TGTGCCAGCAGTGTGGAGAGTAATCAGCCCCAGCATTTT
CDR3 protein: CASSVESNQPQHF

D gene: TRBD1
V gene: TRBV7-2
J gene: TRBJ1-5
CDR3 length: 19
clone size: .
CDR3 DNA: TGTGCCAGCAGCTCTAACCAGACAGGGGTTGGTTTCCGCAATCAGCCCCAGCATTTT
CDR3 protein: CASSSNQTGVGFRNQPQHF

D gene: .
V gene: TRBV2
J gene: TRBJ2-7
CDR3 length: 13
clone size: .
CDR3 DNA: TGTGCCACTATGACGGGGGCTTCCTACGAGCAGTACTTC
CDR3 protein: CATMTGASYEQYF

D gene: TRBD1
V gene: TRBV10-2
J gene: TRBJ2-3
CDR3 length: 16
clone size: .
CDR3 DNA: TGCGCCAGCAGAGGCCTACAGGGGGCCCGCACAGATACGCAGTATTTT
CDR3 protein: CASRGLQGARTDTQYF

D gene: .
V gene: TRBV6-1
J gene: TRBJ2-5
CDR3 length: 16
clone size: .
CDR3 DNA: TGTGCCAGCAGTGCGGTGGGAGACGCAGGGTGGGGGACCCAGTACTTC
CDR3 protein: CASSAVGDAGWGTQYF

D gene: .
V gene: TRBV6-5
J gene: TRBJ2-3
CDR3 length: 12
clone size: .
CDR3 DNA: TGTGCCAGCAGCTCCCTCCAAGATACGCAGTATTTT
CDR3 protein: CASSSLQDTQYF

D gene: .
V gene: TRBV10-3
J gene: TRBJ1-2
CDR3 length: 15
clone size: .
CDR3 DNA: TGTGCCATCAGTGAGCCGGACGGGACTAACTATGGCTACACCTTC
CDR3 protein: CAISEPDGTNYGYTF

D gene: .
V gene: TRBV19
J gene: TRBJ2-7
CDR3 length: 15
clone size: .
CDR3 DNA: TGTGCCAGTAGTATCTCGGGGCAAAGCTCCTACGAGCAGTACTTC
CDR3 protein: CASSISGQSSYEQYF

D gene: TRBD2
V gene: TRBV7-2
J gene: TRBJ2-5
CDR3 length: 17
clone size: .
CDR3 DNA: TGTGCCAGCAGCTTAGCGCCTCGGGAGGCGTACCAAGAGACCCAGTACTTC
CDR3 protein: CASSLAPREAYQETQYF

D gene: .
V gene: TRBV2
J gene: TRBJ2-5
CDR3 length: 11
clone size: once
CDR3 DNA: TGTGCCAGTGGAGTGGGGGAGACCCAGTACTTC
CDR3 protein: CASGVGETQYF

D gene: .
V gene: TRBV4-2
J gene: TRBJ2-3
CDR3 length: 16
clone size: .
CDR3 DNA: TGTGCCAGCAGCCAAGAGAGGACGGCGGGCACAGATACGCAGTATTTT
CDR3 protein: CASSQERTAGTDTQYF

D gene: .
V gene: TRBV19
J gene: TRBJ1-1
CDR3 length: 14
clone size: .
CDR3 DNA: TGTGCCAGTTCCTTCTTAGGGAGGAACACTGAAGCTTTCTTT
CDR3 protein: CASSFLGRNTEAFF

D gene: .
V gene: TRBV11-2
J gene: TRBJ2-7
CDR3 length: 13
clone size: .
CDR3 DNA: TGTGCCAGCAGCTTAGGAAAGAGGTACGAGCAGTACTTC
CDR3 protein: CASSLGKRYEQYF

D gene: .
V gene: TRBV5-1
J gene: TRBJ1-5
CDR3 length: 14
clone size: .
CDR3 DNA: TGCGCCAGCAGCCAGGACGGTAGCAATCAGCCCCAGCATTTT
CDR3 protein: CASSQDGSNQPQHF

D gene: TRBD1
V gene: TRBV7-2
J gene: TRBJ1-3
CDR3 length: 15
clone size: few
CDR3 DNA: TGTGCCAGCAGCTTAGGACAGGGGCCGGGAAACACCATATATTTT
CDR3 protein: CASSLGQGPGNTIYF

D gene: .
V gene: TRBV5-8
J gene: TRBJ2-1
CDR3 length: 13
clone size: .
CDR3 DNA: TGTGCCAGCAGTCAGACTAGTTACAATGAGCAGTTCTTC
CDR3 protein: CASSQTSYNEQFF

D gene: .
V gene: TRBV11-3
J gene: TRBJ2-2
CDR3 length: 15
clone size: .
CDR3 DNA: TGTGCCAGCAGCCCCCTTGGGGGAATCTCCGGGGAGCTGTTTTTT
CDR3 protein: CASSPLGGISGELFF

D gene: TRBD2
V gene: TRBV11-3
J gene: TRBJ2-1
CDR3 length: 16
clone size: .
CDR3 DNA: TGTGCCAGCAGCGAGATTGGGACTAGTTTCGGCAATGAGCAGTTCTTC
CDR3 protein: CASSEIGTSFGNEQFF

D gene: .
V gene: TRBV29-1
J gene: TRBJ1-2
CDR3 length: 18
clone size: .
CDR3 DNA: TGCAGCGTTGATAGAGAAGATACAGGTGATGCATGGTGGGATGGCTACACCTTC
CDR3 protein: CSVDREDTGDAWWDGYTF

D gene: TRBD1
V gene: TRBV19
J gene: TRBJ1-5
CDR3 length: 15
clone size: .
CDR3 DNA: TGTGCCAGTACCCCGGGACAGGGGAAGGATCAGCCCCAGCATTTT
CDR3 protein: CASTPGQGKDQPQHF

D gene: .
V gene: TRBV19
J gene: TRBJ1-3
CDR3 length: 14
clone size: .
CDR3 DNA: TGTGCCAGTAGATCGGTCTACTCTGGAAACACCATATATTTT
CDR3 protein: CASRSVYSGNTIYF